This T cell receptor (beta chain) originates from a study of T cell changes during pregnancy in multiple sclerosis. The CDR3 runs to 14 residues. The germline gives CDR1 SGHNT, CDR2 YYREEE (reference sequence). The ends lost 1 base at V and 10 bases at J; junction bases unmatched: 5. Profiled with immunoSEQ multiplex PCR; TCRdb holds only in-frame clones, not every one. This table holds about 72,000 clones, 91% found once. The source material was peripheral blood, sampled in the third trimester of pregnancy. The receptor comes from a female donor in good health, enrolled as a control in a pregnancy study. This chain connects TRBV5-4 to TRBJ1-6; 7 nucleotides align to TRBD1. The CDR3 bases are TGTGCCAGCAGCTTGAAGGGACAGTACTCACCCCTCCACTTT. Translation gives CASSLKGQYSPLHF. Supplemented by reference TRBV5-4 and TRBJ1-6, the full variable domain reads ETGVTQSPTHLIKTRGQQVTLRCSSQSGHNTVSWYQQALGQGPQFIFQYYREEENGRGNFPPRFSGLQFPNYSSELNVNALELDDSALYLCASSLKGQYSPLHFGNGTRLTVT.